This T cell receptor beta chain was obtained from a study of blood T cell repertoires in COVID-19. Clones were read by immunoSEQ multiplex PCR, and TCRdb kept only the in-frame ones, dropping some. The profile shows around 16,000 clones, 85% to 90% of them singletons. Germline lookup yields CDR1 KGHSH and CDR2 LQKENI. This CDR3 spans 17 amino acids. Trimming cost V 6 bases and J 5 bases, with 23 bases left between them. This receptor was taken from a human donor in a cohort sampled during active COVID-19. The chain uses TRBV18 and TRBJ2-1, with D possibly matching TRBD1 (6 bases). Sequenced sample: peripheral blood. Written as DNA, the CDR3 is TGTGCCAGCTCCCGACTCACTACAGGGAAAGGGCACAATGAGCAGTTCTTC. Residues: CASSRLTTGKGHNEQFF.